This T cell receptor beta chain was identified in a study of blood T cell repertoires in COVID-19. Whole-study context: COVID-19 samples, acute and convalescent, were from the United States, Italy and Spain. From T cells, B-cell-depleted T cells, or PBMCs came the material, which was cDNA or gDNA.

In the source study's methods: It was from reference gene primer amplification that nucleated cell counts were estimated. Produced via immunoSEQ multiplex PCR; TCRdb's table is partial and in-frame only. V and J calls and clone size are as listed in that table; D and trimming were resolved from the DNA. The table has 300,000 to 400,000 clones, roughly 90% seen once. CDR1 is LNHNV and CDR2 is YYDKDF in the germline V gene (reference sequence). The CDR3 sequence is 14 residues long. Trimming took 9 bases from V and 0 from J, leaving 12 bases between them. Input material: peripheral blood. The chain has TRBV15 and TRBJ1-3, with D possibly TRBD1 on 6 matching bases. This TCR was recovered from a woman aged 50 to 65 with active or convalescent COVID-19. Here the CDR3 DNA reads TGTGCCACGAGCGGACAGCTCTCTGGAAACACCATATATTTT. It specifies CATSGQLSGNTIYF.